The rows below give T cell receptor beta chains drawn from one sample of a study of response to subunit inactivated influenza vaccine. One entry per CDR3 protein results from TCRdb running MiXCR on the RT-PCR reads. The sample contains more than 450,000 distinct CDR3 sequences, under 9% of which appear only once. The sequences come from PBMCs from blood, collected around 2 years after vaccination. The origin of the receptors is a man aged 45 to 75 who received an inactivated influenza vaccine. The CDR3 runs from the conserved cysteine through the conserved F or W. The D gene is left open where the match is weak. Size values are once, few and many counts, or a class for expanded clones, and some rows have none.

d_call	v_call	clone_size	j_call	cdr3_nt	cdr3_aa
.	TRBV6-5	many	TRBJ2-3	TGTGCCAGCAGTTACGGCACAGATACGCAGTATTTT	CASSYGTDTQYF
.	TRBV6-5	few	TRBJ2-3	TGTGCCAGCAGTTACACGGGGGACACGGATACGCAGTATTTT	CASSYTGDTDTQYF
.	TRBV28	many	TRBJ2-2	TGTGCCAGCAGTTTTAGTGATGGGACCGGGGAGCTGTTTTTT	CASSFSDGTGELFF
TRBD2	TRBV4-2	.	TRBJ2-5	TGTGCCAGCCAAGATTCACGGGAGGGCGTGGAGACCCAGTACTTC	CASQDSREGVETQYF
.	TRBV7-2	few	TRBJ2-5	TGTGCCAGCAGCTTAGTGGGGCTGGGGACCCAGTACTTC	CASSLVGLGTQYF
TRBD1	TRBV20-1	many	TRBJ1-5	TGCAGTGCTAGAGGGGGACAGGGAAATCAGCCCCAGCATTTT	CSARGGQGNQPQHF
.	TRBV5-1	few	TRBJ2-1	TGCGCCAGCAGCTCCGGACTAATCCACTACAATGAGCAGTTCTTC	CASSSGLIHYNEQFF
.	TRBV12-3/TRBV12-4	many	TRBJ1-2	TGTGCCAGCAGTTTAGGCGGCAGTCAAAGCTACACCTTC	CASSLGGSQSYTF
.	TRBV5-6	.	TRBJ1-1	TGTGCCAGCAGCTTTGAGAGGGAAGCTTTCTTT	CASSFEREAFF
.	TRBV12-3/TRBV12-4	few	TRBJ1-5	TGTGCCAGCAGTTTAGTGGGGGCGGGAGGGTATCAGCCCCAGCATTTT	CASSLVGAGGYQPQHF
.	TRBV4-2	few	TRBJ2-1	TGTGCCAGCAGCCAAGAACTGGGGGGATACTACAATGAGCAGTTCTTC	CASSQELGGYYNEQFF
.	TRBV7-9	few	TRBJ2-5	TGTGCCAGCAGCTTCCCGAGCGTGGAGACCCAGTACTTC	CASSFPSVETQYF
.	TRBV20-1	.	TRBJ1-6	TGCAGTGCTACCCGCGGGGGAGGGGTCGGGTCACCCCTCCACTTT	CSATRGGGVGSPLHF
.	TRBV6-5	.	TRBJ2-7	TGTGCCAGCAGTTACTCGGCGGGGGCCGACTACGAGCAGTACTTC	CASSYSAGADYEQYF
TRBD1	TRBV20-1	.	TRBJ1-2	TGCAGTGCAAAACGACTGGGACAGGCCCATATCTTC	CSAKRLGQAHIF
.	TRBV15	.	TRBJ2-5	TGTGCCACCAGCAGGGGGTTCCGGACAGTAGACTTC	CATSRGFRTVDF
.	TRBV7-9	few	TRBJ2-5	TGTGCCAGCAGCTTTGGAATACTTATGTACCAAGAGACCCAGTACTTC	CASSFGILMYQETQYF
TRBD2	TRBV28	few	TRBJ2-4	TGTGCCAGCGTTAGCGGGGGGGGCAAAAACATTCAGTACTTC	CASVSGGGKNIQYF
.	TRBV28	.	TRBJ2-1	TGTGCCAGCAGTCTCGAAAGGGGGGGAATAATCTACAATGAGCAGTTCTTC	CASSLERGGIIYNEQFF
.	TRBV4-3	.	TRBJ2-5	TGCGCCAGCAGCCGGGCGACAGCCTCGGGGGAGACCCAGTACTTC	CASSRATASGETQYF
TRBD2	TRBV30	few	TRBJ2-4	TGTGCCTGGAGTGATACGGGAGGGTTAAACATTCAGTACTTC	CAWSDTGGLNIQYF
.	TRBV7-2	.	TRBJ2-2	TGTGCCAGCAGCCGTGCTACAGGCCGGAACACCGGGGAGCTGTTTTTT	CASSRATGRNTGELFF
.	TRBV5-1	.	TRBJ2-7	TGCGCCAGCAGCTTCCACAGGGAGTTGGGCGAGCAGTACTTC	CASSFHRELGEQYF
.	TRBV5-1	many	TRBJ2-3	TGCGCCAGCAGCTTCGCGACAGTCACAGATACGCAGTATTTT	CASSFATVTDTQYF
TRBD2	TRBV12-3/TRBV12-4	many	TRBJ2-3	TGTGCCAGCAGTCCCAGTCGGGGGGGAGGCACAGATACGCAGTATTTT	CASSPSRGGGTDTQYF
.	TRBV20-1	few	TRBJ2-7	TGCAGTGCTAGAATGCTGGGGACGGGGCCCTCCATCGAGCAGTACTTC	CSARMLGTGPSIEQYF
.	TRBV7-2	.	TRBJ1-2	TGTGCCAGCAGCTTAGGTGCGGGGCTAGGCTATGGCTACACCTTC	CASSLGAGLGYGYTF
TRBD1	TRBV4-1	.	TRBJ1-1	TGCGCCAGCAGCCACAGCACAGGGGGCAGGTCTGAAGCTTTCTTT	CASSHSTGGRSEAFF
TRBD2	TRBV4-1	.	TRBJ2-7	TGCGCCAGCAGTTGGGGGACTAGCGGGTCCTACGAGCAGTACTTC	CASSWGTSGSYEQYF
.	TRBV5-1	few	TRBJ2-1	TGCGCCAGCAGCCCGGAACAGGGATCCTACAATGAGCAGTTCTTC	CASSPEQGSYNEQFF
.	TRBV4-2	many	TRBJ2-1	TGTGCCAGCAGCCAAGTCGCTGACCTCTCCTACAATGAGCAGTTCTTC	CASSQVADLSYNEQFF
TRBD1	TRBV3-1	.	TRBJ2-7	TGTGCCAGCAGCCAAGGATGGACAGGGAACTACGAGCAGTACTTC	CASSQGWTGNYEQYF
TRBD2	TRBV28	few	TRBJ2-7	TGTGCCAGCAGTTTATTTGCGGGAGGCTCCTACGAGCAGTACTTC	CASSLFAGGSYEQYF
.	TRBV28	many	TRBJ2-3	TGTGCCAGCAGTTTATATGCCTCGGGGGATACGCAGTATTTT	CASSLYASGDTQYF
.	TRBV7-9	.	TRBJ2-1	TGTGCCACGAACCAGGACTACAATGAGCAGTTCTTC	CATNQDYNEQFF
.	TRBV12-3/TRBV12-4	.	TRBJ2-2	TGTGCCAGCAGTAAATCGAAGGGGGAGCTGTTTTTT	CASSKSKGELFF
.	TRBV12-3/TRBV12-4	.	TRBJ1-1	TGTGCCAGCAGCCCACAGGGAGAGGGGACGAACACTGAAGCTTTCTTT	CASSPQGEGTNTEAFF
.	TRBV20-1	few	TRBJ2-7	TGCAGTGCTAACCCGGTGGGCTCCTACGAGCAGTACTTC	CSANPVGSYEQYF
.	TRBV6-1	few	TRBJ1-3	TGTGCCAGCAGTAGGGGGACCCTTCCGGCTGGAAACACCATATATTTT	CASSRGTLPAGNTIYF
TRBD1	TRBV7-2	.	TRBJ1-2	TGTGCCAGCAGGGACAGGACACTTAACTATGGCTACACCTTC	CASRDRTLNYGYTF
.	TRBV15	.	TRBJ1-6	TGTGCCACCAGCAGAGACCGTTTACCCCTTTCCTCACCCCTCCACTTT	CATSRDRLPLSSPLHF
.	TRBV10-3	.	TRBJ2-7	TGTGCCATCAGTGACGGGGGAGAGCAGTACTTC	CAISDGGEQYF
TRBD2	TRBV10-3	.	TRBJ2-7	TGTGCCATCAGTCCGACTAGCGGGAGTAACGAGCAGTACTTC	CAISPTSGSNEQYF
.	TRBV7-2	few	TRBJ2-1	TGTGCCAGCAGCCGGGGGGCAGGGATTGGAAATGAGCAGTTCTTC	CASSRGAGIGNEQFF
.	TRBV5-1	.	TRBJ2-2	TGCGCCAGCCGAGACACTGACACCGGGGAGCTGTTTTTT	CASRDTDTGELFF
.	TRBV4-3	few	TRBJ2-7	TGCGCCAGCAGCCAAGAAACAGGGACCGAGCAGTACTTC	CASSQETGTEQYF
.	TRBV29-1	many	TRBJ1-1	TGCAGCGCTGGCCACCCCGCCGGGATCCATACTGAAGCTTTCTTT	CSAGHPAGIHTEAFF
.	TRBV19	many	TRBJ1-4	TGTGCCAGTAGTATTTGGGGGCGTGATGAAAAACTGTTTTTT	CASSIWGRDEKLFF
.	TRBV11-2	.	TRBJ1-5	TGTGCCAGCAGCTTAGATCGGAGTCAGCCCCAGCATTTT	CASSLDRSQPQHF
TRBD2	TRBV5-1	.	TRBJ2-1	TGCGCCAGCAGCGAGGAATCTAGCGGAGTGTATGAGCAGTTCTTC	CASSEESSGVYEQFF
.	TRBV4-2	many	TRBJ1-3	TGTGCCAGCAGCCAAGAACCCCCTTTGGACTCTGGAAACACCATATATTTT	CASSQEPPLDSGNTIYF
.	TRBV7-2	many	TRBJ2-3	TGTGCCAGCAGCTTACACGGCAGGGTCACAGATACGCAGTATTTT	CASSLHGRVTDTQYF
.	TRBV4-2	few	TRBJ1-1	TGTGCCAGCAGCCAAGAGACCCGGACAGACACTGAAGCTTTCTTT	CASSQETRTDTEAFF
.	TRBV25-1	few	TRBJ1-2	TGTGCCAGCAGTGAACCCTATTTTCCCTATGGCTACACCTTC	CASSEPYFPYGYTF
TRBD2	TRBV2	few	TRBJ2-1	TGTGCCAGCAGTAAGGCGGGAGGGATCTACAATGAGCAGTTCTTC	CASSKAGGIYNEQFF